This T cell receptor (beta chain) was captured in a study of blood T cell repertoires in COVID-19. Study overall: From the United States, Italy and Spain came samples of acute and convalescent COVID-19. T cells, B-cell-depleted T cells, or PBMCs provided the cDNA or gDNA that served as material.

V was cut by 0 bases and J by 1 base, with 10 bases left in between. CDR1 and CDR2 from the germline V gene are ENHRY and SYGVKD. The CDR3 totals 15 residues. Original methodology: Nucleated cell number was recorded as an estimate derived from reference gene primer amplification. TCRdb's copy holds only in-frame clones and misses some; the assay was immunoSEQ multiplex PCR. The V and J calls and clone size come from that table; D and trimming were worked out from the DNA. The sample lists around 300,000 clones; around 86% were seen once. The source of this sequence is a man aged 50 to 59 with active or convalescent COVID-19. The gene calls are TRBV10-3 and TRBJ2-7, with a tentative D call TRBD2 (5 bases). The material sequenced was peripheral blood. The CDR3 DNA is TGTGCCATCAGTGAGTCGAGGGAGACGTCCTACGAGCAGTACTTC. Amino acids: CAISESRETSYEQYF.